These T cell receptor beta chains were read from a single sample in a study of blood T cell repertoires in COVID-19. TCRdb's copy holds only in-frame clones and misses some; the assay was immunoSEQ multiplex PCR. The table includes around 400,000 clones, more than 75% detected once. Source material: peripheral blood. All receptors derive from a woman aged 55-69 years with COVID-19, enrolled during active disease. CDR3s include the opening cysteine and the closing phenylalanine or tryptophan. D genes are given only for firm matches. Some rows mark clone size as missing; the rest say once, few, many or name a class of expanded clone.

size,J,D,V,DNA,CDR3
-,TRBJ2-1,-,TRBV28,TGTGCCAGCTCGGGGGGCGCGTTGGAGCAGTTCTTC,CASSGGALEQFF
-,TRBJ1-4,TRBD1,TRBV27,TGTGCCAGGCGGACAGGGCTGCTGGAGGATGAAAAACTGTTTTTT,CARRTGLLEDEKLFF
-,TRBJ2-2,TRBD1,TRBV29-1,TGCAGCGTTGAAGATCTGGGAACAGGGGAGTATGGCACCGGGGAGCTGTTTTTT,CSVEDLGTGEYGTGELFF
-,TRBJ1-1,-,TRBV5-1,TGCGCCAGCAGCTTGTCTACTATGAACACTGAAGCTTTCTTT,CASSLSTMNTEAFF
-,TRBJ1-6,-,TRBV25-1,TGTGCCAGCAGTGATCGAGAGGGTTCACCCCTCCACTTT,CASSDREGSPLHF
once,TRBJ2-3,-,TRBV5-5,TGTGCCAGCAGCTTGGGATGGGGAGTAACCACAGATACGCAGTATTTT,CASSLGWGVTTDTQYF
-,TRBJ2-3,-,TRBV7-9,TGTGCCAGCAGCTTATTCGTGGGGCGCAGCTCCCGAATTTGGGATACGCAGTATTTT,CASSLFVGRSSRIWDTQYF
-,TRBJ1-1,TRBD1,TRBV18,TGTGCCAGCTCACCAACCGGGACAGGTAACACTGAAGCTTTCTTT,CASSPTGTGNTEAFF
-,TRBJ1-2,-,TRBV19,TGTGCCAGTAGTATTGACAGAGCCTCGGCTGGCTACACCTTC,CASSIDRASAGYTF
once,TRBJ1-4,TRBD1,TRBV24-1,TGTGCCACCTCCACCGGACAGGCTACAACTAATGAAAAACTGTTTTTT,CATSTGQATTNEKLFF
-,TRBJ1-2,-,TRBV4-2,TGTGCCAGCAGCCAAGAGCGGGGGACCTATTCTAACTATGGCTACACCTTC,CASSQERGTYSNYGYTF
-,TRBJ2-7,-,TRBV30,TGTGCCTGGAGTGTAGGGCAGGGTAGGCACGAGCAGTACTTC,CAWSVGQGRHEQYF
-,TRBJ2-1,TRBD2,TRBV6-5,TGTGCCAGCAGTTACTCGCGGGGGGGCTGGAATGAGCAGTTCTTC,CASSYSRGGWNEQFF
-,TRBJ1-5,-,TRBV2,TGTGCCAGCAGTGAGGCCGCTAGTTATCAGCCCCAGCATTTT,CASSEAASYQPQHF
-,TRBJ1-2,-,TRBV10-3,TGTGCCATCTCCCCGGGGGGGGGCGTGTATGCAAACTATGGCTACACCTTC,CAISPGGGVYANYGYTF
-,TRBJ2-1,-,TRBV10-1,TGCGCCAGCAGTGATCCGGGACATCCCTACAATGAGCAGTTCTTC,CASSDPGHPYNEQFF
-,TRBJ1-6,-,TRBV13,TGTGCCAGCAGACTGGCCGCGGGATCGAATTCACCCCTCCACTTT,CASRLAAGSNSPLHF
few,TRBJ2-7,-,TRBV6-5,TGTGCCAGCATTCTATTAGCCGGGGGATCCTACGAGCAGTACTTC,CASILLAGGSYEQYF
once,TRBJ1-6,TRBD1,TRBV7-9,TGTGCCAGCAGCTTAGGGGACAGCTCCTATAATTCACCCCTCCACTTT,CASSLGDSSYNSPLHF
-,TRBJ2-7,-,TRBV5-4,TGTGCCAGCAGCTTGGACAGTACCTACGAGCAGTACTTC,CASSLDSTYEQYF
-,TRBJ2-2,-,TRBV5-6,TGTGCCAGCAGCTTCTTCCGCGACAGGCTCCTGAACACCGGGGAGCTGTTTTTT,CASSFFRDRLLNTGELFF
-,TRBJ2-5,TRBD2,TRBV9,TGTGCCAGCAGCCCGCCCTCGGGACTAGCGGACCAAGAGACCCAGTACTTC,CASSPPSGLADQETQYF
-,TRBJ1-1,-,TRBV11-1,TGTGCCAGCAGCTTTGGAGGGTCTCACACTGAAGCTTTCTTT,CASSFGGSHTEAFF
few,TRBJ2-6,TRBD1,TRBV15,TGTGCCACCAGCGAAGAACTGACAGGGTACTCTGGGGCCAACGTCCTGACTTTC,CATSEELTGYSGANVLTF
-,TRBJ1-2,-,TRBV9,TGTGCCAGCAGCGTAGGTAGACGCGGGGGCGGTAACTATGGCTACACCTTC,CASSVGRRGGGNYGYTF
few,TRBJ2-5,-,TRBV29-1,TGCAGCGTCGGGTCAGAGCAGACCCAGTACTTC,CSVGSEQTQYF
-,TRBJ1-1,-,TRBV9,TGTGCCAGCAGCGTAGAGGACAGTCGAATCGGCACTGAAGCTTTCTTT,CASSVEDSRIGTEAFF
-,TRBJ2-1,-,TRBV7-3,TGTGCCAGCAGCTTATCGCAGGCGAATGAGCAGTTCTTC,CASSLSQANEQFF
-,TRBJ2-1,TRBD1,TRBV19,TGTGCCAGTAGTTTGGACAGGGACAATGAGCAGTTCTTC,CASSLDRDNEQFF
-,TRBJ1-2,-,TRBV14,TGTGCCAGCAGCCAAGGCGGGTACTATGGCTACACCTTC,CASSQGGYYGYTF
-,TRBJ1-2,-,TRBV29-1,TGCAGCGTTGAAGGGGACACAAACTATGGCTACACCTTC,CSVEGDTNYGYTF
-,TRBJ1-1,-,TRBV2,TGTGCCAGCACTGCAGAATCTGCGAACACTGAAGCTTTCTTT,CASTAESANTEAFF
-,TRBJ2-7,TRBD1,TRBV2,TGTGCCAGCATAAAGGGACAGGGGGCCTACGAGCAGTACTTC,CASIKGQGAYEQYF
-,TRBJ2-5,TRBD2,TRBV6-1,TGTGCCAGCAGTGACCACGGGACTAAGCCAGAGACCCAGTACTTC,CASSDHGTKPETQYF
-,TRBJ1-5,TRBD1,TRBV6-4,TGTGCCAGCAGTCCAGGGGGCAGGAATCAGCCCCAGCATTTT,CASSPGGRNQPQHF
-,TRBJ2-7,TRBD2,TRBV10-3,TGTGCCATCAGGGACCGGGGGGGAGCCTCCTACGAGCAGTACTTC,CAIRDRGGASYEQYF
-,TRBJ1-1,-,TRBV7-8,TGTGCCTCCGTGGTCTTCGGGGTGACCACTGAAGCTTTCTTT,CASVVFGVTTEAFF
-,TRBJ1-5,TRBD1,TRBV4-1,TGCGCCAGCAGCCCCATAGGGCGGGACAGGGCCTTCGGGCCCCAGCATTTT,CASSPIGRDRAFGPQHF
-,TRBJ1-2,-,TRBV7-3,TGTGCCAGCAGCTTAACGGGAGAGTATGGCTACACCTTC,CASSLTGEYGYTF
few,TRBJ1-1,TRBD1,TRBV19,TGTGCCAGTAGTGTACAGGGGCTCGATGAAGCTTTCTTT,CASSVQGLDEAFF
-,TRBJ1-2,-,TRBV9,TGTGCCAGCAGCCCCAGAGAGGACTTCCGACTCGGCTATGGCTACACCTTC,CASSPREDFRLGYGYTF
-,TRBJ1-2,-,TRBV7-9,TGTGCCAGCAGCTTAGCCGGGACTTCCCCTGGGAATGGCTACACCTTC,CASSLAGTSPGNGYTF
-,TRBJ2-5,TRBD1,TRBV25-1,TGTGCCAGCACCCTAAGGGGGACAGGCCGACAAGAGACCCAGTACTTC,CASTLRGTGRQETQYF
-,TRBJ1-5,-,TRBV28,TGTGCCAGCAGTTTATATATTCTGGGGCGCTTCGTTCAGCCCCAGCATTTT,CASSLYILGRFVQPQHF
-,TRBJ2-7,-,TRBV10-3,TGTGCCATCAGTGGGCCCTACGAGCAGTACTTC,CAISGPYEQYF
-,TRBJ1-4,-,TRBV7-3,TGTGCCAGCAGCTCGGCAACTAATGAAAAACTGTTTTTT,CASSSATNEKLFF
-,TRBJ2-7,-,TRBV9,TGTGCCAGCAGCGGCTATGGCGGGGCAAGGGAGCAGTACTTC,CASSGYGGAREQYF
-,TRBJ2-2,-,TRBV28,TGTGCCAGCAGTTTATTTCGGGTGGCCAAGAACACCGGGGAGCTGTTTTTT,CASSLFRVAKNTGELFF
few,TRBJ2-1,-,TRBV6-1,TGTGCCAGCAGTGCTAACGGACACAGCAGCTCCTACAATGAGCAGTTCTTC,CASSANGHSSSYNEQFF
-,TRBJ2-5,TRBD1,TRBV7-2,TGTGCCAGCAGCCCCGGGACAGGGGGTATCACCCAGTACTTC,CASSPGTGGITQYF
-,TRBJ1-5,TRBD1,TRBV18,TGTGCCAGCTCACAACAGGGGGCCGTGGTCGGCAATCAGCCCCAGCATTTT,CASSQQGAVVGNQPQHF
-,TRBJ2-7,TRBD1,TRBV25-1,TGTGCCAGCAGTGAGTACCAGGGGGCTGGCTTTCTCGAGCAGTACTTC,CASSEYQGAGFLEQYF
-,TRBJ1-1,TRBD1,TRBV7-2,TGTGCCAGCAGCTCGGGACAGGGGGTCACTGAAGCTTTCTTT,CASSSGQGVTEAFF
-,TRBJ1-4,-,TRBV27,TGTGCCAGCAGTTCCAAAGACCCCCTCAGGGAAAAACTGTTTTTT,CASSSKDPLREKLFF
-,TRBJ2-3,-,TRBV5-4,TGTGCCAGCAGCTTCCAGGGTTCAGATACGCAGTATTTT,CASSFQGSDTQYF